This T cell receptor (beta chain) was recovered during a study of T-cell memory formation after mild COVID-19. Background on the study: Largely donor-specific TCR clusters were found. Study conclusions and caveats: Nothing showed for sure that second-wave clones peaking on day 37 were SARS-CoV-2 specific. Day 15 to 85 contractors were CD4/CD8 balanced; later expanders leaned CD4+.

UMIs and sample barcodes were carried by the TCR alpha and TCR beta cDNA libraries that 5'RACE produced using constant-segment primers. TCRdb reanalysed the 5' RACE reads using MiXCR and keeps one entry per CDR3 protein. The table has around 470,000 distinct CDR3 sequences, 20% seen once. This clonotype has just a few counts. Its antigen is unknown. V shed 2 bases and J shed 5 bases, with 7 bases lying between them. The CDR3 covers 14 residues. In germline, CDR1 is MNHEY, CDR2 SMNVEV (reference sequence). Sequencing used PBMCs or a T cell subset sorted from them (not recorded which). The receptor comes from an adult woman who had mild COVID-19 (a few samples of this study predate the infection). Cell type and time point are not known. This chain connects TRBV27 to TRBJ1-6, with a possible D match to TRBD1 (5 bases). The CDR3 coding sequence is TGTGCCAGCAGTTTACCGGGGGATAATTCACCCCTCCACTTT. Encoded protein: CASSLPGDNSPLHF.